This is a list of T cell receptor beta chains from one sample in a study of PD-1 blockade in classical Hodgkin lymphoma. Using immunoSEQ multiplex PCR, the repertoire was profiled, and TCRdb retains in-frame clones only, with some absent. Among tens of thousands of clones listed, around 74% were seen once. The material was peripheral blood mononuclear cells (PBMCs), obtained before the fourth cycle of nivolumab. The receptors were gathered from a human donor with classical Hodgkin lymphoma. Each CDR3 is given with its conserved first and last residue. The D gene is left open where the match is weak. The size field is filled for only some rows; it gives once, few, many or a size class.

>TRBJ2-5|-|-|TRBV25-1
CASSESETQYF
TGTGCCAGCAGTGAATCAGAGACCCAGTACTTC
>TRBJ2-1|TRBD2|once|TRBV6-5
CASSYSRLAGENEQFF
TGTGCCAGCAGTTACTCGAGACTAGCGGGAGAAAATGAGCAGTTCTTC
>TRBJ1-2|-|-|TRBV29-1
CSVEEGRGYTF
TGCAGCGTTGAGGAGGGTCGGGGCTACACCTTC
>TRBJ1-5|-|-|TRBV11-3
CASSLADNQPQHF
TGTGCCAGCAGCTTAGCTGACAATCAGCCCCAGCATTTT
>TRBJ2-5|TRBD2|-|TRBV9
CASSAPSGTETQYF
TGTGCCAGCAGCGCCCCTAGCGGGACAGAGACCCAGTACTTC
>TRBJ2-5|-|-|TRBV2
CASSAGGGETQYF
TGTGCCAGCAGTGCTGGGGGCGGGGAGACCCAGTACTTC
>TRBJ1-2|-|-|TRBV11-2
CASSLGAMGYGYTF
TGTGCCAGCAGCTTGGGGGCCATGGGCTATGGCTACACCTTC
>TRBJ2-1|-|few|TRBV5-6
CASSFRGWSSYNEQFF
TGTGCCAGCAGCTTTCGGGGATGGAGCTCCTACAATGAGCAGTTCTTC
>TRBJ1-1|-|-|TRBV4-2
CASRGGAAEAFF
TGTGCCAGCAGGGGGGGGGCCGCTGAAGCTTTCTTT
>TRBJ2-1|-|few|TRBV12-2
CASRLPALSNEQFF
TGTGCAAGTCGCTTACCCGCTCTCAGTAATGAGCAGTTCTTC
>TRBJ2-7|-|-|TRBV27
CASSLTGTTGYEQYF
TGTGCCAGCAGTCTTACCGGGACCACCGGGTACGAGCAGTACTTC
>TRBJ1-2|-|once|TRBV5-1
CASSFGDIYGYTF
TGCGCCAGCAGCTTCGGGGATATCTATGGCTACACCTTC
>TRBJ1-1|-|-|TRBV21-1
CASSKQSWGRTEAFF
TGTGCCAGCAGCAAACAATCCTGGGGGCGTACTGAAGCTTTCTTT
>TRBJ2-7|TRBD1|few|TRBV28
CASSAGQGKVGSYEQYF
TGTGCCAGCAGTGCGGGACAGGGGAAAGTCGGCTCCTACGAGCAGTACTTC
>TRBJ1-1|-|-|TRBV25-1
CASTLTGNTEAFF
TGTGCCAGCACCTTGACAGGGAACACTGAAGCTTTCTTT